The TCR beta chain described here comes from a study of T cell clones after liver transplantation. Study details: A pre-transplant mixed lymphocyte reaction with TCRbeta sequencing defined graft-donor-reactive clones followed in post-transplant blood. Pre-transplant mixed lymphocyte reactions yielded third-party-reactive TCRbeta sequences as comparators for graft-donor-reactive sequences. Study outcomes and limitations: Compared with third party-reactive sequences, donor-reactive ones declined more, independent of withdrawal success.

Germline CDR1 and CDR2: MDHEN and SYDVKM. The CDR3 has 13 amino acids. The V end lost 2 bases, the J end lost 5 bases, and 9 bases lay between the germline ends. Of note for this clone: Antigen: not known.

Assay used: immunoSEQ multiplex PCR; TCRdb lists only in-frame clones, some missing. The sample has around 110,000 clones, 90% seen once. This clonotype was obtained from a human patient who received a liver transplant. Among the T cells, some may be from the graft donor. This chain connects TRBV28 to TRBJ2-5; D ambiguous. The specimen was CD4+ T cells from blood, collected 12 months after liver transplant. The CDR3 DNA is TGTGCCAGCAGTTTAGGTAGACTGGAGACCCAGTACTTC. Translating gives CASSLGRLETQYF. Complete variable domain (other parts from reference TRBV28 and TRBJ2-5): DVKVTQSSRYLVKRTGEKVFLECVQDMDHENMFWYRQDPGLGLRLIYFSYDVKMKEKGDIPEGYSVSREKKERFSLILESASTNQTSMYLCASSLGRLETQYFGPGTRLLVL.